The subject of this entry is one T cell receptor beta chain. The sample originates from a study of T cell repertoires in cytomegalovirus infection. TCRdb analysed the reads with MiXCR anew, one entry per CDR3 protein. The sample shows some 700,000 distinct CDR3 sequences, 35% to 45% of them seen only once. What was sequenced was PBMCs. This sequence was found in a human donor in good health (CMV status not recorded). Some clones in this sample may be carry-over from other donors' samples.

CDR3 DNA: TGTGCCAGCAGTTTCCCGGGGGGGGCGGGAACCGGGGAGCTGTTTTTT. Its protein is CASSFPGGAGTGELFF. This rearrangement joins TRBV12-3 or TRBV12-4 to TRBJ2-2; 8 nucleotides line up with TRBD2. After removal of 3 bases from V and 5 bases from J, the junction contained 8 bases not matched to a gene. CDR3 length equals 16 residues.